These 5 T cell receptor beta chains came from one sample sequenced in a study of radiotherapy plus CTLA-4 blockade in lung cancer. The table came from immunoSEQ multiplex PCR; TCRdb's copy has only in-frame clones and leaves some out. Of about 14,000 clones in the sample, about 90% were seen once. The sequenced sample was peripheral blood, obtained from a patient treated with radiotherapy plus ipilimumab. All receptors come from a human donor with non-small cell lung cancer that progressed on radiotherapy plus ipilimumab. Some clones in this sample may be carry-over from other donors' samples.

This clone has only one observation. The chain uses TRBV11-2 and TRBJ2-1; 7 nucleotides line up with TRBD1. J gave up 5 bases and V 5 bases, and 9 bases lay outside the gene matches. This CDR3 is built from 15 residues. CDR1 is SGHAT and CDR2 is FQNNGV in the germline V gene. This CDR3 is CASSPLGGRDNEQFF. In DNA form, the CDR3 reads TGTGCCAGCAGCCCTCTAGGGGGCAGGGACAATGAGCAGTTCTTC.

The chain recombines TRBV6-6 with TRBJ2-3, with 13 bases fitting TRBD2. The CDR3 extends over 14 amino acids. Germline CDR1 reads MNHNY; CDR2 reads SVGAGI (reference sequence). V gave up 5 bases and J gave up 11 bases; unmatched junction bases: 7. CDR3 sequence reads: CASSKTSGGAEQYF. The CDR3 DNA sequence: TGTGCCAGCAGTAAAACTAGCGGGGGGGCCGAGCAGTATTTT.

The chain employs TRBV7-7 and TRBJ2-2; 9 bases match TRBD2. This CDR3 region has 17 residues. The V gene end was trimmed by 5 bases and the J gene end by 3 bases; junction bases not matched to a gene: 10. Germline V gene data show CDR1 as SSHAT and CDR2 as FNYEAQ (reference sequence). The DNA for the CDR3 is TGTGCCAGCAGCCACGAGGCGGGAGGGCCTCACACCGGGGAGCTGTTTTTT. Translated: CASSHEAGGPHTGELFF.

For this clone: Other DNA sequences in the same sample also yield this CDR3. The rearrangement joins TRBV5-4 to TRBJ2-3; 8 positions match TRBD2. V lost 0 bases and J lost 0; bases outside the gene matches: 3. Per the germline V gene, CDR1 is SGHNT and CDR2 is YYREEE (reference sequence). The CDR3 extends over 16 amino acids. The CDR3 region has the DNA TGTGCCAGCAGCTTGGGCCTAGCGGGTAGCACAGATACGCAGTATTTT. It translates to CASSLGLAGSTDTQYF.

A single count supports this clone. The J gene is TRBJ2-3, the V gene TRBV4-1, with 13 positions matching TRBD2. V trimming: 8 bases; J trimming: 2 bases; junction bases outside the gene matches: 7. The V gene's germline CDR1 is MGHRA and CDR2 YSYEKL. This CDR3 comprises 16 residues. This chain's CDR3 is CASQGLAGAFTDTQYF. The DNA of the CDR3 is TGCGCCAGCCAAGGACTAGCGGGGGCTTTCACAGATACGCAGTATTTT.